A selection of T cell receptor beta chains follows, all from one sample in a study of blood T cell repertoires in COVID-19. Method: immunoSEQ multiplex PCR; TCRdb's copy keeps in-frame clones and lacks some. The sample consists of about 180,000 clones, approximately 90% of them appearing once. Sequencing used peripheral blood. These TCRs come from a woman younger than 45 with acute or convalescent COVID-19. Both conserved end residues are part of each CDR3. The D gene is left open where the match is weak. Clone sizes are given selectively: once, few, many, or a class where the clone is expanded.

d_call	clone_size	v_call	j_call	cdr3_aa	cdr3_nt
.	.	TRBV29-1	TRBJ1-1	CSVGSRQYTEAFF	TGCAGCGTTGGGTCGCGACAGTACACTGAAGCTTTCTTT
.	.	TRBV28	TRBJ1-1	CASSLWEEAFF	TGTGCCAGCAGTTTATGGGAGGAAGCTTTCTTT
TRBD2	.	TRBV2	TRBJ2-7	CASTPQRGYSGEQYF	TGTGCCAGCACCCCTCAGCGGGGGTACTCGGGAGAGCAGTACTTC
.	.	TRBV10-2	TRBJ2-1	CASSDRRGYNEQFF	TGCGCCAGCAGTGATAGGAGAGGGTACAATGAGCAGTTCTTC
.	.	TRBV18	TRBJ2-5	CASSLQGLGGTQYF	TGTGCCAGCTCACTACAGGGCCTAGGAGGGACCCAGTACTTC
.	.	TRBV11-1	TRBJ2-3	CASSLHSIGTDTQYF	TGTGCCAGCAGCTTACATAGCATCGGGACAGATACGCAGTATTTT
TRBD1	.	TRBV6-5	TRBJ1-6	CASSLTGGWSPLHF	TGTGCCAGCAGTTTAACAGGGGGCTGGTCACCCCTCCACTTT
.	.	TRBV5-1	TRBJ1-6	CASSLNIVAKSPLHF	TGCGCCAGCAGCTTGAATATAGTAGCGAAATCACCCCTCCACTTT
.	.	TRBV5-1	TRBJ1-4	CASSLLPANEKLFF	TGCGCCAGCAGCTTGTTGCCAGCGAATGAAAAACTGTTTTTT
.	once	TRBV6-5	TRBJ2-2	CASGLQGELFF	TGTGCCAGCGGTCTCCAGGGGGAGCTGTTTTTT
TRBD2	.	TRBV6-1	TRBJ2-1	CASSEASGGGREQFF	TGTGCCAGCAGTGAGGCTAGCGGGGGAGGTCGGGAGCAGTTCTTC
TRBD1	.	TRBV16	TRBJ1-1	CASSQLQGEAFF	TGTGCCAGCAGCCAACTACAGGGGGAAGCTTTCTTT
.	.	TRBV5-4	TRBJ2-3	CASSLTGGKDTQYF	TGTGCCAGCAGCTTGACAGGCGGGAAGGATACGCAGTATTTT
.	.	TRBV5-1	TRBJ1-1	CASSPYSGEDTEAFF	TGCGCCAGCAGCCCATACTCGGGGGAGGACACTGAAGCTTTCTTT
.	.	TRBV19	TRBJ1-1	CASSSQMNTEAFF	TGTGCCAGTAGTTCTCAGATGAACACTGAAGCTTTCTTT
.	.	TRBV7-9	TRBJ2-2	CASSLGWSGELFF	TGTGCCAGCAGCTTAGGATGGAGCGGGGAGCTGTTTTTT
.	.	TRBV9	TRBJ2-7	CASSSRDKSYEQYF	TGTGCCAGCAGCTCCCGGGACAAGAGCTACGAGCAGTACTTC
TRBD2	.	TRBV4-1	TRBJ2-1	CASSHMLAAYNEQFF	TGCGCCAGCAGCCATATGCTAGCGGCCTACAATGAGCAGTTCTTC
.	.	TRBV30	TRBJ2-7	CAWSTMTGSEQYF	TGTGCCTGGAGTACCATGACGGGGAGTGAGCAGTACTTC
TRBD1	.	TRBV2	TRBJ2-4	CASRVTGETNIQYF	TGTGCCAGCAGGGTTACAGGGGAAACGAACATTCAGTACTTC
.	few	TRBV9	TRBJ1-1	CASSPGFDTEAFF	TGTGCCAGCAGCCCAGGCTTTGACACTGAAGCTTTCTTT
.	.	TRBV19	TRBJ1-6	CATRESSYNSPLHF	TGTGCCACCAGGGAAAGCTCCTATAATTCACCCCTCCACTTT
.	.	TRBV2	TRBJ1-6	CASSDEGLAGSPLHF	TGTGCCAGCAGTGACGAGGGACTGGCGGGGTCACCCCTCCACTTT
.	.	TRBV6-2/TRBV6-3	TRBJ1-2	CASSYSSTGAYGYTF	TGTGCCAGCAGTTACTCCTCTACAGGTGCCTATGGCTACACCTTC
.	once	TRBV3-1/TRBV3-2	TRBJ2-3	CASSQLANTQYF	TGTGCCAGCAGCCAATTAGCGAATACGCAGTATTTT
TRBD2	.	TRBV4-2	TRBJ2-3	CASSQDRGLAGDTQYF	TGTGCCAGCAGCCAAGATCGGGGACTAGCGGGAGACACGCAGTATTTT
TRBD1	.	TRBV18	TRBJ2-7	CASSPPGQGVYEQYF	TGTGCCAGCTCACCACCCGGACAGGGAGTCTACGAGCAGTACTTC
.	.	TRBV4-1	TRBJ2-7	CASSQDVRQGPAHEQYF	TGCGCCAGCAGCCAAGATGTTAGGCAGGGGCCCGCCCACGAGCAGTACTTC
.	few	TRBV18	TRBJ2-2	CASSTALELFF	TGTGCCAGCTCAACCGCGCTAGAGCTGTTTTTT
.	.	TRBV11-2	TRBJ1-5	CASSLDLYQPQHF	TGTGCCAGCAGCTTAGATTTATATCAGCCCCAGCATTTT
.	.	TRBV4-1	TRBJ2-3	CATGLTDTQYF	TGCGCCACCGGACTTACAGATACGCAGTATTTT
TRBD2	.	TRBV6-5	TRBJ2-3	CASSYATSGRQYF	TGTGCCAGCAGTTACGCGACTAGCGGGAGACAGTATTTT
.	.	TRBV19	TRBJ2-4	CASSMRGGTLYF	TGTGCCAGTAGTATGCGGGGCGGGACTCTGTACTTC
TRBD2	.	TRBV5-1	TRBJ2-5	CASSLGRAGGVGTQYF	TGCGCCAGCAGCTTGGGTAGGGCGGGGGGCGTCGGGACCCAGTACTTC
.	few	TRBV5-1	TRBJ1-6	CASSLEFRGGHSPLHF	TGCGCCAGCAGCTTGGAGTTCCGGGGAGGGCATTCACCCCTCCACTTT
.	.	TRBV19	TRBJ1-2	CATPRGNGYGYTF	TGTGCCACCCCGAGGGGGAATGGCTATGGCTACACCTTC